Following are 25 T cell receptor beta chains from one sample sequenced in a study of T cell responses to AZD1222 COVID-19 vaccine. Data came from immunoSEQ multiplex PCR; TCRdb stores just in-frame clones and leaves some out. Here the sample spans approximately 150,000 clones, about 92% being singletons. This specimen was peripheral blood, taken on day 0 of MenACWY control vaccination. The receptors stem from an adult in good health.

This chain connects TRBV7-8 to TRBJ1-4; a possible D gene is TRBD1 (5 bases). This CDR3 contains 15 residues. Germline CDR1 is SGHVS and CDR2 is FQNEAQ. V lost 2 bases to trimming and J lost 5 bases, with 12 bases between them. The CDR3 region is CASSLRAGRNEKLFF. CDR3 sequence (DNA): TGTGCCAGCAGCTTACGGGCAGGGAGAAATGAAAAACTGTTTTTT.

J is TRBJ1-5 and V is TRBV10-2, with D possibly matching TRBD1 (5 bases). Trimming shortened V by 4 bases and J by 0 bases, and 7 bases separated the two germline ends. The CDR3 totals 14 residues. Germline lookup yields CDR1 WSHSY and CDR2 SAAADI. CDR3 DNA sequence: TGCGCCAGCAGTGGACAGCTTAGCAATCAGCCCCAGCATTTT. Protein sequence: CASSGQLSNQPQHF.

The chain carries TRBV3-1 (or the pseudogene TRBV3-2) and TRBJ2-4, with TRBD1 matching over 8 bases. The V segment lost 0 bases and the J segment 15 bases; nucleotides outside the gene matches: 7. Looked up from germline, CDR1 is LGHDT and CDR2 is YNNKEL (reference sequence). This CDR3 spans 13 amino acids. CDR3 region: CASSQDWDRPPYF. The CDR3 DNA sequence: TGTGCCAGCAGCCAAGATTGGGACAGGCCCCCGTACTTC.

This chain links TRBV5-5 with TRBJ2-2, with 7 bases identical to TRBD2. V was pared by 2 bases and J by 2 bases, with 3 bases of the junction left unmatched. CDR3 length: 15 residues. Per germline, CDR1 SGHKS and CDR2 YYEKEE (reference sequence). The CDR3 is CASSLASGNTGELFF. The DNA of the CDR3 is TGTGCCAGCAGCTTAGCTAGCGGAAACACCGGGGAGCTGTTTTTT. Full variable domain (remainder filled in from reference TRBV5-5 and TRBJ2-2): DAGVTQSPTHLIKTRGQQVTLRCSPISGHKSVSWYQQVLGQGPQFIFQYYEKEERGRGNFPDRFSARQFPNYSSELNVNALLLGDSALYLCASSLASGNTGELFFGEGSRLTVL.

V and J are TRBV3-1 (or the pseudogene TRBV3-2) and TRBJ2-7, with D uncertain. CDR1 is LGHDT, CDR2 YNNKEL, per germline (reference sequence). Trimming removed 3 bases from V and 2 bases from J, with 8 bases in between. CDR3 length equals 13 residues. CDR3 protein: CASSHPQTYEQYF. CDR3 coding DNA: TGTGCCAGCAGCCATCCCCAAACCTACGAGCAGTACTTC.

This chain connects TRBV2 to TRBJ2-3; D is possibly TRBD2 (5 bases). The germline CDR1 and CDR2 sequences are SNHLY and FYNNEI. The CDR3 is made up of 12 amino acids. With 6 bases removed from V and 11 bases from J, the gap between germline ends came to 15 bases. CDR3: CASSDTGNKQYF. CDR3 nucleotide sequence: TGTGCCAGCAGCGACACCGGGAACAAGCAGTATTTT.

This clone has a single count. The CDR3 protein is CASSWTGQSNQPQHF. DNA for the CDR3: TGTGCCAGCAGCTGGACAGGGCAGAGCAATCAGCCCCAGCATTTT. The chain joins TRBV7-2 to TRBJ1-5; 8 nucleotides align to TRBD1. This CDR3 contains 15 residues. Germline V CDR1 and CDR2: SGHTA, FQGNSA. The J segment lost 1 base and the V segment lost 4 bases, leaving 3 bases of the junction unmatched.

This chain uses TRBV27 with TRBJ1-1; D is ambiguous. This CDR3 contains 14 residues. The germline V gene encodes CDR1 MNHEY and CDR2 SMNVEV (reference sequence). V was trimmed by 1 base and J by 6 bases, leaving 12 bases between them. CDR3 in DNA: TGTGCCAGCAGTTTATTCGTGGGGAAGGCTGAAGCTTTCTTT. It is translated as CASSLFVGKAEAFF.

This chain joins TRBV5-5 and TRBJ2-2; possibly TRBD2 for D (5 bases). CDR3 size: 17 residues. Germline V gives CDR1 SGHKS, CDR2 YYEKEE (reference sequence). V lost 2 bases and J 3 bases, leaving 17 bases between the germline ends. In DNA form, the CDR3 reads TGTGCCAGCAGCTTAGGATCTGTGGGAGTCTACACCGGGGAGCTGTTTTTT. It codes for CASSLGSVGVYTGELFF.

Points on this clone: Distinct nucleotide sequences in the sample also encode this CDR3. The chain carries TRBV11-2 and TRBJ2-7, with a possible D match to TRBD1 (5 bases). CDR1 and CDR2 (germline): SGHAT, FQNNGV. V lost 0 bases, J lost 2 bases, and 8 bases lay in between. The CDR3 is 14 amino acids. The CDR3 DNA sequence: TGTGCCAGCAGCTTAGAAGGGGCGGCCTACGAGCAGTACTTC. Its protein is CASSLEGAAYEQYF.

This chain connects TRBV6-6 to TRBJ2-3, with D tentatively TRBD2 (7 bases). Trimming removed 6 bases at V and 3 bases at J, with 16 bases between. Germline V lookup: CDR1 MNHNY, CDR2 SVGAGI (reference sequence). The CDR3 is 15 amino acids. CDR3 nucleotides: TGTGCCAGCAGCCCGGGGGCTAGCGGAACAGATACGCAGTATTTT. This codes for CASSPGASGTDTQYF.

The gene calls are TRBV30 and TRBJ1-1; 7 bases fit TRBD1. V lost 3 bases, J lost 1 base, and 5 bases stayed unmatched. The CDR3 is made up of 14 amino acids. Germline V gene sequence: CDR1 GTSNPN, CDR2 SVGIG (reference sequence). CDR3 DNA: TGTGCCTGGAGAGACCAGGGGGGGAACACTGAAGCTTTCTTT. This gives the protein CAWRDQGGNTEAFF.

V is TRBV18 and J is TRBJ1-5, with D tentatively TRBD1 (6 bases). V shed 2 bases and J shed 0 bases, with 11 bases lying between them. This CDR3 spans 16 amino acids. CDR1 and CDR2 from the germline V gene are KGHSH and LQKENI. The CDR3 sequence: CASSPVNRASNQPQHF. CDR3 sequence (DNA): TGTGCCAGCTCACCAGTAAACAGGGCTAGCAATCAGCCCCAGCATTTT.

This clone was found once. The V and J genes are TRBV5-4 and TRBJ2-1, with 13 bases lining up with TRBD2. The CDR3 totals 16 residues. Germline V gene lookup returns CDR1 SGHNT and CDR2 YYREEE (reference sequence). The trim removed 4 bases at V and 6 bases at J, leaving 7 bases unmatched. This CDR3 reads CASSGGGTSGTNEQFF. As DNA, the CDR3 is TGTGCCAGCAGCGGGGGGGGGACTAGCGGGACCAATGAGCAGTTCTTC.

J is TRBJ1-2 and V is TRBV7-2, with 9 bases matching TRBD1. The CDR3 has 14 amino acids. The V and J ends lost 1 base and 7 bases, in that order; junction bases with no gene match: 4. Germline CDR1 and CDR2: SGHTA and FQGNSA. Written as DNA, the CDR3 is TGTGCCAGCAGCTTAGTGGGACAGGGCAGTGGCTACACCTTC. This gives the protein CASSLVGQGSGYTF.

This chain links TRBV28 with TRBJ2-1; weak D call: TRBD2 (6 bases). This CDR3 comprises 15 residues. The V end lost 3 bases, the J end lost 4 bases, and 13 bases lay between the germline ends. Germline V lookup: CDR1 MDHEN, CDR2 SYDVKM. The CDR3 reads CASSFEGLSYNEQFF. The CDR3 nucleotides are TGTGCCAGCAGTTTTGAGGGACTTTCTTACAATGAGCAGTTCTTC. Based on the CDR3 plus reference TRBV28 and TRBJ2-1, the full variable domain is DVKVTQSSRYLVKRTGEKVFLECVQDMDHENMFWYRQDPGLGLRLIYFSYDVKMKEKGDIPEGYSVSREKKERFSLILESASTNQTSMYLCASSFEGLSYNEQFFGPGTRLTVL.

The rearrangement links TRBV19 to TRBJ1-1, with TRBD1 matching over 7 bases. Germline V gene lookup returns CDR1 LNHDA and CDR2 SQIVND (reference sequence). The CDR3 has 14 amino acids. Germline trimming cut 9 bases from V and 4 bases from J; bases unmatched to any gene: 11. The CDR3 spells CASLQGTMGTEAFF. In nucleotides, the CDR3 is TGTGCCAGCCTACAGGGGACGATGGGCACTGAAGCTTTCTTT.

The V gene is TRBV19, the J gene TRBJ1-5, with 10 bases matching TRBD1. J was trimmed by 6 bases and V by 7 bases; bases with no gene match: 6. In germline, CDR1 is LNHDA, CDR2 SQIVND (reference sequence). This CDR3 spans 14 amino acids. CDR3 amino acids: CASNRQGASQPQHF. CDR3 sequence (DNA): TGTGCCAGTAACAGACAGGGGGCAAGTCAGCCCCAGCATTTT.

The chain recombines TRBV9 with TRBJ2-5; unclear D gene. Trimming took 3 bases from V and 0 from J, leaving 3 bases between them. This CDR3 has 12 amino acids. The V gene's germline CDR1 is SGDLS and CDR2 YYNGEE. This CDR3 is CASSENQETQYF. CDR3 sequence (DNA): TGTGCCAGCAGCGAGAACCAAGAGACCCAGTACTTC.

The chain employs TRBV5-1 and TRBJ2-1; 11 nucleotides agree with TRBD2. The CDR3 is 15 amino acids. The germline V gene encodes CDR1 SGHRS and CDR2 YFSETQ. J was trimmed by 5 bases and V by 2 bases; bases with no gene match: 3. In nucleotides, the CDR3 is TGCGCCAGCAGCTTTACTAGCGGGAGCCACAATGAGCAGTTCTTC. Translated, it gives CASSFTSGSHNEQFF. Filled out from reference TRBV5-1 and TRBJ2-1, the complete variable domain reads KAGVTQTPRYLIKTRGQQVTLSCSPISGHRSVSWYQQTPGQGLQFLFEYFSETQRNKGNFPGRFSGRQFSNSRSEMNVSTLELGDSALYLCASSFTSGSHNEQFFGPGTRLTVL.

The chain has TRBV25-1 and TRBJ1-6; perhaps TRBD1 as D (6 bases). V was trimmed by 4 bases and J by 7 bases, leaving 14 bases between them. CDR3 length: 15 residues. The germline CDR1 and CDR2 sequences are MGHDK and SYGVNS. CDR3 DNA: TGTGCCAGCAGTGGCAGGACAGCCCTAAATTCACCCCTCCACTTT. Protein: CASSGRTALNSPLHF. Supplemented by reference TRBV25-1 and TRBJ1-6, the full variable domain reads EADIYQTPRYLVIGTGKKITLECSQTMGHDKMYWYQQDPGMELHLIHYSYGVNSTEKGDLSSESTVSRIRTEHFPLTLESARPSHTSQYLCASSGRTALNSPLHFGNGTRLTVT.

CDR3 sequence reads: CASSLGGLRSNEQFF. As DNA, the CDR3 is TGTGCCAGCAGCTTGGGGGGACTAAGATCCAATGAGCAGTTCTTC. The chain uses TRBV5-4 and TRBJ2-1, with 7 bases identical to TRBD2. This CDR3 is 15 amino acids long. V shed 0 bases and J 6 bases; nucleotides not matched to a gene: 6. CDR1 is SGHNT and CDR2 is YYREEE in the germline V gene (reference sequence). Full variable domain (outside the CDR3, taken from reference TRBV5-4 and TRBJ2-1): ETGVTQSPTHLIKTRGQQVTLRCSSQSGHNTVSWYQQALGQGPQFIFQYYREEENGRGNFPPRFSGLQFPNYSSELNVNALELDDSALYLCASSLGGLRSNEQFFGPGTRLTVL.

DNA for the CDR3: TGCGCCAGCAGCTTGGGCGGGCCCAATCAGCCCCAGCATTTT. Translation gives CASSLGGPNQPQHF. The chain links TRBV5-1 to TRBJ1-5; D is unresolved. This CDR3 contains 14 residues. Trimming removed 0 bases at V and 3 bases at J, with 7 bases between. Germline V CDR1 and CDR2: SGHRS, YFSETQ. Based on the CDR3 plus reference TRBV5-1 and TRBJ1-5, the full variable domain is KAGVTQTPRYLIKTRGQQVTLSCSPISGHRSVSWYQQTPGQGLQFLFEYFSETQRNKGNFPGRFSGRQFSNSRSEMNVSTLELGDSALYLCASSLGGPNQPQHFGDGTRLSIL.

This chain connects TRBV6-5 to TRBJ2-3; D not certain. The CDR3 covers 13 residues. Germline CDR1 and CDR2: MNHEY and SVGAGI. The V and J ends lost 5 bases and 3 bases respectively, with 9 bases between them. The CDR3 DNA follows: TGTGCCAGCAGTACCCCCGGGACAGATACGCAGTATTTT. Translating it yields CASSTPGTDTQYF.

This clone was found once. The chain links TRBV5-4 to TRBJ1-5, with D possibly matching TRBD1 (5 bases). This CDR3 has 15 amino acids. Between the trimmed V and J ends, which lost 4 bases and 1 base, there was a span of 12 bases. Germline loops: CDR1 SGHNT, CDR2 YYREEE (reference sequence). This CDR3 reads CASSEGRGSNQPQHF. The DNA for the CDR3 is TGTGCCAGCAGCGAGGGTCGGGGCAGCAATCAGCCCCAGCATTTT.